This note documents a single TCR beta chain sequence. Antigen: not known. This sample includes further DNA sequences coding for the same CDR3. The CDR3 runs to 13 residues. Germline V CDR1 and CDR2: SNHLY, FYNNEI. V gave up 4 bases and J gave up 0 bases, with 4 bases separating them. The authors split each subset's genomic DNA evenly across several immunoSEQ plates. On sorted subsets, replicate PCRs used about 200 ng DNA, or 30,000 or so T cell genomes. Only in-frame clones appear in the TCRdb table, and some are missing; sequencing was by immunoSEQ multiplex PCR. The table shows more than 2,000,000 clones, with over 85% occurring only once. This specimen belongs to a study of shared clonotypes between healthy human individuals. Findings and limits, study-wide: Between a few donors, naive CD4 clonotypes were shared at a level of around 4.9%.

The gene calls are TRBV2 and TRBJ1-5; no clear D. This clonotype was sampled from a man between 18 and 35 years old in good health. Some clones in this sample may be carry-over from other donors' samples. The sequenced sample consisted of naive CD4+ T cells from PBMCs. As for subset: CD45RA+ positively selected. This CDR3 is CASSVNSNQPQHF. The CDR3 DNA reads as TGTGCCAGCAGTGTTAATAGCAATCAGCCCCAGCATTTT.